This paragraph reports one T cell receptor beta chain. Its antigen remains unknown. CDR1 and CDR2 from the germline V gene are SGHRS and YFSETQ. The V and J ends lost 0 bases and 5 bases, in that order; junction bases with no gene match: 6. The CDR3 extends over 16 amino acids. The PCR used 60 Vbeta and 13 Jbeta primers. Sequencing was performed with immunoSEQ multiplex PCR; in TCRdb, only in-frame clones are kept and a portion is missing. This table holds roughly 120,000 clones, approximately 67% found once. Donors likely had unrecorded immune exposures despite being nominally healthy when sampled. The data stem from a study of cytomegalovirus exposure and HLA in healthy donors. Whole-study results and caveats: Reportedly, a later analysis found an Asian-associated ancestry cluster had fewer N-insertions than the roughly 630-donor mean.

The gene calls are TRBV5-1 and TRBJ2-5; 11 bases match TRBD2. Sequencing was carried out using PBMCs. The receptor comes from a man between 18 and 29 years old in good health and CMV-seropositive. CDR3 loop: CASSLGLAGGWETQYF. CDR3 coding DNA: TGCGCCAGCAGCTTGGGCCTAGCGGGGGGCTGGGAGACCCAGTACTTC.